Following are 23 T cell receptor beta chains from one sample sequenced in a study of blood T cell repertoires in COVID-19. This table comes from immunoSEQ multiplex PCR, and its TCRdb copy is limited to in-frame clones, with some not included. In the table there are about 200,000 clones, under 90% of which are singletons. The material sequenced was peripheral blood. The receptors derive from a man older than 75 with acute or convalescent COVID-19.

The CDR3 reads CASSYTGSRNEQFF. Here the CDR3 DNA reads TGTGCCAGCAGCTACACAGGGTCTCGCAATGAGCAGTTCTTC. V is TRBV28 and J is TRBJ2-1; D is possibly TRBD1 (6 bases). Germline V gene data show CDR1 as MDHEN and CDR2 as SYDVKM. V dropped 6 bases and J dropped 6 bases, with 15 bases sitting between them. This CDR3 is built from 14 residues.

The CDR3 DNA reads TGCGCCAGCAGCTTGAGGGGACTGGATAATGAAAAACTGTTTTTT. Encoded protein: CASSLRGLDNEKLFF. V is TRBV5-1 and J is TRBJ1-4; possibly TRBD1 for D (5 bases). The CDR3 contains 15 residues. Germline CDR1 reads SGHRS; CDR2 reads YFSETQ. The V end lost 1 base, the J end lost 4 bases, and 11 bases lay between the germline ends.

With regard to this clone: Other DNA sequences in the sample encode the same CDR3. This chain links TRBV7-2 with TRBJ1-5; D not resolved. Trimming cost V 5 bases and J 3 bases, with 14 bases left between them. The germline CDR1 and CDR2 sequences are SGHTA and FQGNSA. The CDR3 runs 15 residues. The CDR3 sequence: CASSPGGGHNQPQHF. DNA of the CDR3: TGTGCCAGCAGCCCAGGAGGAGGGCACAATCAGCCCCAGCATTTT.

The CDR3 bases are TGTGCCAGCAGCGACACCGCCGGGACAGGGGAATGGGCGGGCACCGGGGAGCTGTTTTTT. Amino acid sequence: CASSDTAGTGEWAGTGELFF. This chain links TRBV9 with TRBJ2-2, with 10 bases that match TRBD1. V gave up 3 bases and J gave up 4 bases; unmatched junction bases: 18. Germline assignment: CDR1 SGDLS and CDR2 YYNGEE. The CDR3 length is 20 residues. The whole variable domain, remainder taken from reference TRBV9 and TRBJ2-2, is DSGVTQTPKHLITATGQRVTLRCSPRSGDLSVYWYQQSLDQGLQFLIQYYNGEERAKGNILERFSAQQFPDLHSELNLSSLELGDSALYFCASSDTAGTGEWAGTGELFFGEGSRLTVL.

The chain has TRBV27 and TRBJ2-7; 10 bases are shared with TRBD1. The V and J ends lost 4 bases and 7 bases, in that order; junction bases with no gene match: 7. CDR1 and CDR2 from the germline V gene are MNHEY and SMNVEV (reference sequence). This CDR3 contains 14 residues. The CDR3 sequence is CASSSGTGVEEQYV. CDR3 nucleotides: TGTGCCAGCAGTTCTGGGACAGGGGTCGAGGAGCAGTACGTC.

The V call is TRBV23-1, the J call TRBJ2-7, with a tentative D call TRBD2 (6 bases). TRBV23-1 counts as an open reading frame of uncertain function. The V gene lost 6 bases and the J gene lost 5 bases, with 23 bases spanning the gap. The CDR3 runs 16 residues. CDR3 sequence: CASSQRESPAVDEQYF. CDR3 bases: TGCGCCAGCAGCCAACGGGAGAGTCCCGCCGTGGACGAGCAGTACTTC.

The CDR3 coding sequence is TGTGCCAGTAGTAGAGGGGGGACTAGCCAAGAGACCCAGTACTTC. It translates to CASSRGGTSQETQYF. The rearrangement joins TRBV19 to TRBJ2-5; TRBD2 matches at 8 bases. The V and J ends lost 4 bases and 1 base, in that order; junction bases with no gene match: 5. In germline, CDR1 is LNHDA, CDR2 SQIVND (reference sequence). This CDR3 has 15 amino acids. Full variable domain (rest looked up from reference TRBV19 and TRBJ2-5): DGGITQSPKYLFRKEGQNVTLSCEQNLNHDAMYWYRQDPGQGLRLIYYSQIVNDFQKGDIAEGYSVSREKKESFPLTVTSAQKNPTAFYLCASSRGGTSQETQYFGPGTRLLVL.

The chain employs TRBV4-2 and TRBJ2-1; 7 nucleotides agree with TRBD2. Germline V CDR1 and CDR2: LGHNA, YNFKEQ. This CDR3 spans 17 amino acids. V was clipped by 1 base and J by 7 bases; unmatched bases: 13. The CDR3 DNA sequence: TGTGCCAGCAGCCAAGGGGGTGAGGGAGGGAGTTTTAATGAGCAGTTCTTC. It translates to CASSQGGEGGSFNEQFF.

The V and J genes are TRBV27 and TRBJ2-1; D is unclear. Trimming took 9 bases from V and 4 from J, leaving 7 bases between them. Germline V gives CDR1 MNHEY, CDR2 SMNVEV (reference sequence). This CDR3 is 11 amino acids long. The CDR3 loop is CASNGYNEQFF. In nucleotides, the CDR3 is TGTGCCAGTAACGGGTACAATGAGCAGTTCTTC.

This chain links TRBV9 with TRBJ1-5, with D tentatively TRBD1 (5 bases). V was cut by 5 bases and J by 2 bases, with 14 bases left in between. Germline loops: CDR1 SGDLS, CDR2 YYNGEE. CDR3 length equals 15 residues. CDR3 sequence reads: CASSAGGTGNQPQHF. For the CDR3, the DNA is TGTGCCAGCAGTGCCGGAGGGACGGGCAATCAGCCCCAGCATTTT.

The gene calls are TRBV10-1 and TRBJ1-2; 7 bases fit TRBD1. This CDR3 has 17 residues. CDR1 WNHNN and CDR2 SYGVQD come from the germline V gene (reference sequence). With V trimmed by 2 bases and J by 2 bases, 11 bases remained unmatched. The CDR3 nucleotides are TGCGCCAGCAGTGAGCGGGCCAGGGACAGACCAAACTATGGCTACACCTTC. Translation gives CASSERARDRPNYGYTF.

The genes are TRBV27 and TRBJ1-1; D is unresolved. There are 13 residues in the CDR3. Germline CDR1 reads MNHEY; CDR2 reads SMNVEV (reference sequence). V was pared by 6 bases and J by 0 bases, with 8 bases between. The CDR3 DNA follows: TGTGCCAGCAGAGCGATCATGAACACTGAAGCTTTCTTT. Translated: CASRAIMNTEAFF.

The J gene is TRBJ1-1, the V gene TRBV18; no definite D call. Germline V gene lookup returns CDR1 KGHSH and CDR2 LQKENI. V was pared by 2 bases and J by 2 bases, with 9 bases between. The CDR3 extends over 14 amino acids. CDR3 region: CASSPAEINTEAFF. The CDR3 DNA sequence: TGTGCCAGCTCACCAGCGGAAATTAACACTGAAGCTTTCTTT.

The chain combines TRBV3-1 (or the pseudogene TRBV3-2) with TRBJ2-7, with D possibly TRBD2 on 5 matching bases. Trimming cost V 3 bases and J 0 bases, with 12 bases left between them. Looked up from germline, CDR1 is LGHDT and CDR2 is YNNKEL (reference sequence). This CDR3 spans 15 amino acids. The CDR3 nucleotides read TGTGCCAGCAGCCACCCCTTTGGGAGCTCCTACGAGCAGTACTTC. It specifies CASSHPFGSSYEQYF.

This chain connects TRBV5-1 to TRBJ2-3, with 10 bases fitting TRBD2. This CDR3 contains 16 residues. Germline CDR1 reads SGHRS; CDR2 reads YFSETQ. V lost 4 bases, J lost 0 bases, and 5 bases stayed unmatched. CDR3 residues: CASSTRTSGSTDTQYF. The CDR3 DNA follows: TGCGCCAGCAGCACCCGGACTAGCGGAAGCACAGATACGCAGTATTTT.

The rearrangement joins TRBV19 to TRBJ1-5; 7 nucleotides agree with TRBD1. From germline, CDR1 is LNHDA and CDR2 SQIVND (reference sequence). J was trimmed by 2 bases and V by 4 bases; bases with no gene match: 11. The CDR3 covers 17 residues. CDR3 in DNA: TGTGCCAGTAGTAGTATGACAGGGCTCCATGGCAATCAGCCCCAGCATTTT. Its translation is CASSSMTGLHGNQPQHF.

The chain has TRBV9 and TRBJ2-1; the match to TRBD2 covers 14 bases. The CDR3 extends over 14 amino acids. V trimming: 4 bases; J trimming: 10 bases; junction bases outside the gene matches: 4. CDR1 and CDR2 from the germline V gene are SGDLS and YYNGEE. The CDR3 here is CASSLGTSGREQFF. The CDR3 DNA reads TGTGCCAGCAGCCTAGGGACTAGCGGGAGAGAGCAGTTCTTC.

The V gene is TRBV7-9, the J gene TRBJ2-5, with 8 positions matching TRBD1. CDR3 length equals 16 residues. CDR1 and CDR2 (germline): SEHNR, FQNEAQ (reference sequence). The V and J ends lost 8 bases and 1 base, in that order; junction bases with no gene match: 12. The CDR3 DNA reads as TGTGCCAGCGATCCTGAGACAGGGGACGCCCAAGAGACCCAGTACTTC. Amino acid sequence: CASDPETGDAQETQYF.

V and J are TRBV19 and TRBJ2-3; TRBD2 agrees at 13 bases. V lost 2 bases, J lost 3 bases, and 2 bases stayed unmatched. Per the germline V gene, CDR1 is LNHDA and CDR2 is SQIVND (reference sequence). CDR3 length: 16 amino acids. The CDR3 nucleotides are TGTGCCAGTAGTATAAGACTAGCGGGAGGAACAGATACGCAGTATTTT. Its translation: CASSIRLAGGTDTQYF.

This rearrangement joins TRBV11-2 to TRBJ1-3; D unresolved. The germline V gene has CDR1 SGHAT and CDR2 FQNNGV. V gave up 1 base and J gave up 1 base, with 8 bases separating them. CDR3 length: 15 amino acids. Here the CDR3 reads CASSLGPGSGNTIYF. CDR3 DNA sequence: TGTGCCAGCAGCTTAGGACCGGGATCTGGAAACACCATATATTTT.

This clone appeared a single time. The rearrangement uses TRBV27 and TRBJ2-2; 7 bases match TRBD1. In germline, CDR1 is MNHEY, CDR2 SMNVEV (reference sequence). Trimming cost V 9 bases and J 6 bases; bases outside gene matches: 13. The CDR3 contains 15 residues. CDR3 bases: TGTGCCAGTTGCCCCAGGGGGTTACAGTCCGGGGAGCTGTTTTTT. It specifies CASCPRGLQSGELFF.

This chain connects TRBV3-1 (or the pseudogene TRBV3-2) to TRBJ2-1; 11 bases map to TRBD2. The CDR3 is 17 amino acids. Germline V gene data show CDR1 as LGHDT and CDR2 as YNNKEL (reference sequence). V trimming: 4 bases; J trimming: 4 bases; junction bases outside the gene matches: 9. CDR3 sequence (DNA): TGTGCCAGCAGCCTCTACGGGACTAGCGGTAAATACAATGAGCAGTTCTTC. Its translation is CASSLYGTSGKYNEQFF.

CDR3: CASRSTATRGKNIQYF. The CDR3 bases are TGTGCCAGCAGATCAACAGCAACAAGGGGCAAAAACATTCAGTACTTC. The genes are TRBV28 and TRBJ2-4; D perhaps matches TRBD1 (5 bases). The CDR3 runs 16 residues. Germline CDR1 is MDHEN and CDR2 is SYDVKM. With 6 bases removed from V and 3 bases from J, the gap between germline ends came to 18 bases.